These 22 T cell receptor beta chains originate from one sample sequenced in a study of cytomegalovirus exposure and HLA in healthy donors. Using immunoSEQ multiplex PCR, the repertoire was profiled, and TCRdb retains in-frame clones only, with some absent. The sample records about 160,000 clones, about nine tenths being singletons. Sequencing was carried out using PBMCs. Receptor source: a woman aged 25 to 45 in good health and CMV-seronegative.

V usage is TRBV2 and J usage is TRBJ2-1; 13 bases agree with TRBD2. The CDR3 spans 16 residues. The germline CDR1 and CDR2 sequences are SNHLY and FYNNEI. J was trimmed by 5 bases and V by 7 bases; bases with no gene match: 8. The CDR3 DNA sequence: TGTGCCAGCAACCTCCAACTAGCGGGAGGGAACAATGAGCAGTTCTTC. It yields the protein CASNLQLAGGNNEQFF.

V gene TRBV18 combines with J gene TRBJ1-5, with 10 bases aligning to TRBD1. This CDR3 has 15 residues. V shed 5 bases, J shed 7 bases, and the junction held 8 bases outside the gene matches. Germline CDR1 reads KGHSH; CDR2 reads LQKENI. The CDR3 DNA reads TGTGCCAGCTCATCCGACAGGGGGCTCGAGCAGCCCCAGCATTTT. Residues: CASSSDRGLEQPQHF.

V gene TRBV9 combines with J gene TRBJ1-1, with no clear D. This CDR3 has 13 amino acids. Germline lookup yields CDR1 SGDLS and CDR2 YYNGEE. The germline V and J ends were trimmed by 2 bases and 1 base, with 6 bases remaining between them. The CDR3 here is CASSVSGNTEAFF. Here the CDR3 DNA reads TGTGCCAGCAGCGTGTCAGGGAACACTGAAGCTTTCTTT.

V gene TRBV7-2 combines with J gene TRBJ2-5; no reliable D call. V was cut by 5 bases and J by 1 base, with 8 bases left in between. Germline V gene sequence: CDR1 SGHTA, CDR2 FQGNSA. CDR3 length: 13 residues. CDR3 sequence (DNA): TGTGCCAGCAGCGCCGCCCGCCAAGAGACCCAGTACTTC. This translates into CASSAARQETQYF.

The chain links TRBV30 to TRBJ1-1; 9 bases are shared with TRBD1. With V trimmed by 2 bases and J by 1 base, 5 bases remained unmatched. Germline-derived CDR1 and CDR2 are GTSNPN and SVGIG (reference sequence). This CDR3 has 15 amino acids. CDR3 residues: CAWSITTGGNTEAFF. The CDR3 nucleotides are TGTGCCTGGAGTATAACGACAGGGGGGAACACTGAAGCTTTCTTT.

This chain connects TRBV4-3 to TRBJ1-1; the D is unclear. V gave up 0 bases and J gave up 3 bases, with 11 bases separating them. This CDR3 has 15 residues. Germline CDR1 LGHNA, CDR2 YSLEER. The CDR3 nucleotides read TGCGCCAGCAGCCAAGACGGGTCAGGCCACACTGAAGCTTTCTTT. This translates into CASSQDGSGHTEAFF.

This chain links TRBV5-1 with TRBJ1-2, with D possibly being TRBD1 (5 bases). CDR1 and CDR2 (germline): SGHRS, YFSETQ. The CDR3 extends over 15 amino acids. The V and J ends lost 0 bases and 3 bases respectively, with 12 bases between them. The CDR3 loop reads CASSLEVGADYGYTF. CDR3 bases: TGCGCCAGCAGCTTGGAAGTCGGGGCAGACTATGGCTACACCTTC.

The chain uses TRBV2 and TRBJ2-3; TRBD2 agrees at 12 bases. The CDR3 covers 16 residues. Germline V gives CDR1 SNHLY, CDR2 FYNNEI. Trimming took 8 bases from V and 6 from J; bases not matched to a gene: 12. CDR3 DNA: TGTGCCAGCGGGAGAGGTCTAGCGGGAGGGTTGGATACGCAGTATTTT. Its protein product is CASGRGLAGGLDTQYF.

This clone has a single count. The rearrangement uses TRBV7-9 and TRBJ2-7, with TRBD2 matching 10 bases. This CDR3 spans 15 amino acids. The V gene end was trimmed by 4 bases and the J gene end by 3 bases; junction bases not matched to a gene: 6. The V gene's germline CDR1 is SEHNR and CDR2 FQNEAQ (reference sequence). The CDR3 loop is CASSSLAGVSYEQYF. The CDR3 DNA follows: TGTGCCAGCAGCTCTCTAGCGGGAGTTAGCTACGAGCAGTACTTC. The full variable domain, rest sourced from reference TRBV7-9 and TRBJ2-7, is DTGVSQNPRHKITKRGQNVTFRCDPISEHNRLYWYRQTLGQGPEFLTYFQNEAQLEKSRLLSDRFSAERPKGSFSTLEIQRTEQGDSAMYLCASSSLAGVSYEQYFGPGTRLTVT.

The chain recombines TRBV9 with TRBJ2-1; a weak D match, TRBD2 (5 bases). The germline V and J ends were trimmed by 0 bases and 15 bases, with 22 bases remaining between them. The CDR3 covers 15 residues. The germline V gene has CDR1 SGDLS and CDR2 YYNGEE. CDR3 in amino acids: CASSVGYMREWELFF. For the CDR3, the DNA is TGTGCCAGCAGCGTAGGGTATATGAGGGAGTGGGAGTTGTTCTTC.

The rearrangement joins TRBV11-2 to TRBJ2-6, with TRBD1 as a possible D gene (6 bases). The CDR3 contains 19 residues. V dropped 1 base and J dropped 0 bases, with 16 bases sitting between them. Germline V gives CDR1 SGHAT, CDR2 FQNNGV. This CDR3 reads CASSLVSRRGDSGANVLTF. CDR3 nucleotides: TGTGCCAGCAGCTTAGTTTCACGCAGGGGCGACTCTGGGGCCAACGTCCTGACTTTC. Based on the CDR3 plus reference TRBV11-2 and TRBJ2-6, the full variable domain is EAGVAQSPRYKIIEKRQSVAFWCNPISGHATLYWYQQILGQGPKLLIQFQNNGVVDDSQLPKDRFSAERLKGVDSTLKIQPAKLEDSAVYLCASSLVSRRGDSGANVLTFGAGSRLTVL.

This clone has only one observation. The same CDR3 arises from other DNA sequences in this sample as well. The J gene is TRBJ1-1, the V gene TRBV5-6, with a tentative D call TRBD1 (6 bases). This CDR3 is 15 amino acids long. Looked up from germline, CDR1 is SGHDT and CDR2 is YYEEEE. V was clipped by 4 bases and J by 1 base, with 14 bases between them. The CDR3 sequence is CASSRRTERNTEAFF. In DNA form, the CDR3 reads TGTGCCAGCAGCCGCCGGACAGAACGGAACACTGAAGCTTTCTTT.

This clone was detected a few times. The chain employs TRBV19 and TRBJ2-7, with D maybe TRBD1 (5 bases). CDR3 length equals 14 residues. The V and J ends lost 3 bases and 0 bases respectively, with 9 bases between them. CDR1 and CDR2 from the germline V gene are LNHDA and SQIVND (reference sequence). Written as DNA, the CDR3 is TGTGCCAGTAGTATGGGGCAGGTCTCCTACGAGCAGTACTTC. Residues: CASSMGQVSYEQYF.

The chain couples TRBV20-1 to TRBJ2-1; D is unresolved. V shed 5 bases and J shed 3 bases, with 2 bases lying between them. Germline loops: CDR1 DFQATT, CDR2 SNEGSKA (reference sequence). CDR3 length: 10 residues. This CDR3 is CSAYYNEQFF. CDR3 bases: TGCAGTGCTTACTACAATGAGCAGTTCTTC.

CDR3 nucleotide sequence: TGCGCCAGCAGCCAAGATGCTGCGGGACGCATCAATCAGCCCCAGCATTTT. This translates into CASSQDAAGRINQPQHF. The V call is TRBV4-3, the J call TRBJ1-5, with a possible D match to TRBD1 (5 bases). The ends were cut back, 0 bases at V and 3 bases at J, with 15 bases in the middle. The CDR3 covers 17 residues. Germline V gene sequence: CDR1 LGHNA, CDR2 YSLEER.

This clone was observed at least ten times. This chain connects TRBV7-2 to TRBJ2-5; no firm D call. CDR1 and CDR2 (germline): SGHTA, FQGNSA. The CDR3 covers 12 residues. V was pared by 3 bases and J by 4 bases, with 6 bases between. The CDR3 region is CASSFRRETQYF. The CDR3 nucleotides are TGTGCCAGCAGCTTTAGGCGAGAGACCCAGTACTTC.

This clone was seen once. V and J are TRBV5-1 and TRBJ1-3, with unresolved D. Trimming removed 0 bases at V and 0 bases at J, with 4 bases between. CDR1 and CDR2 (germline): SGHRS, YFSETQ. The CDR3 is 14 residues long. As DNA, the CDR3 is TGCGCCAGCAGCTTGGAACTCTCTGGAAACACCATATATTTT. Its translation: CASSLELSGNTIYF.

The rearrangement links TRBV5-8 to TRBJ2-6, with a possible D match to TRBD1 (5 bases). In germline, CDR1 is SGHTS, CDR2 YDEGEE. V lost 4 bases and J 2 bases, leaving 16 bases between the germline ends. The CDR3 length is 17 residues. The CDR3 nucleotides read TGTGCCAGCAGCGCAAATAGATACAGGCCTGGGGCCAACGTCCTGACTTTC. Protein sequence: CASSANRYRPGANVLTF.

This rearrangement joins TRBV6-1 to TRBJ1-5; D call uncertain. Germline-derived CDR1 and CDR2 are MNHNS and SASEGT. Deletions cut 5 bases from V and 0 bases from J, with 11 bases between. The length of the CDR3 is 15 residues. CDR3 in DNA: TGTGCCAGCAGTCTTCCTTCGTATAGCAATCAGCCCCAGCATTTT. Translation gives CASSLPSYSNQPQHF.

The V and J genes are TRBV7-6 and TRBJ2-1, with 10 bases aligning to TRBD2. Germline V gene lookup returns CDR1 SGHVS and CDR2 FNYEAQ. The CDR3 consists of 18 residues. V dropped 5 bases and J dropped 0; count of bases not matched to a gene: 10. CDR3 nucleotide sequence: TGTGCCAGCAGCGCCCGTAGCGCTAGCGGGGGCTCCTACAATGAGCAGTTCTTC. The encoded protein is CASSARSASGGSYNEQFF. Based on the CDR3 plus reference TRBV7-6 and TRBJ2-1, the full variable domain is GAGVSQSPRYKVTKRGQDVALRCDPISGHVSLYWYRQALGQGPEFLTYFNYEAQQDKSGLPNDRFSAERPEGSISTLTIQRTEQRDSAMYRCASSARSASGGSYNEQFFGPGTRLTVL.

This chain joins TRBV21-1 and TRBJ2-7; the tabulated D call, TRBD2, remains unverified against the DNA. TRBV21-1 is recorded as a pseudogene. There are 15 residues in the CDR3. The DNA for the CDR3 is TGTGCCAGCAGCCAGAGACTAGAACCCATGGGGGAGCAGTACTTC. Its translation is CASSQRLEPMGEQYF.

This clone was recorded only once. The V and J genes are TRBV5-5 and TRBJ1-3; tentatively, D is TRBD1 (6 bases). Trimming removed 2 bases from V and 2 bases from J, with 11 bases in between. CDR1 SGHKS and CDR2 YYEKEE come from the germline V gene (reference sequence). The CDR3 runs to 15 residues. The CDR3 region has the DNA TGTGCCAGCAGCTTAGAGGACAGCCCTGGAAACACCATATATTTT. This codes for CASSLEDSPGNTIYF.